The rows below give T cell receptor beta chains drawn from one sample of a study of shared clonotypes between healthy human individuals. Generated by immunoSEQ multiplex PCR, the TCRdb table keeps only in-frame clones and is missing some. The data show 2 million or so clones, about 95% seen once. Source material: naive CD8+ T cells sorted from blood. The receptors here all came from a man between 18 and 29 years old in good health. Both conserved end residues are part of each CDR3. The order of the fields is CDR3 DNA, CDR3 protein, clone size, V gene, J gene, D gene. D genes are given only for firm matches. The size entry is marked missing in some rows and otherwise reads once, few, many or a size class.

TGTGCCACCAGGGGACAGGGGGTAAATGAAGCTTTCTTT	CATRGQGVNEAFF	NA	TRBV15	TRBJ1-1	TRBD1
TGTGCCAGCAGTCCACTAATCGGGGTCGGAGATACGCAGTATTTT	CASSPLIGVGDTQYF	NA	TRBV27	TRBJ2-3	NA
TGTGCCAGCAGCTCTACCGGGGGCGAGCAGTTCTTC	CASSSTGGEQFF	NA	TRBV7-3	TRBJ2-1	NA
TGTGCCAGCACCCCTGGGGACAGGGATGAAAAACTGTTTTTT	CASTPGDRDEKLFF	NA	TRBV13	TRBJ1-4	TRBD1
TGTGCCAGCAGCTCGTTAGACAGGGGTTCCTACGAGCAGTACTTC	CASSSLDRGSYEQYF	NA	TRBV5-6	TRBJ2-7	TRBD1
TGTGCCAGCAGCTTAGGGCCGAATACGGAAAAAGCTTTCTTT	CASSLGPNTEKAFF	NA	TRBV7-2	TRBJ1-1	NA
TGCGCCAGCAGCTTGGCCGACAGGGAGGTAACTGAAGCTTTCTTT	CASSLADREVTEAFF	NA	TRBV5-1	TRBJ1-1	TRBD1
TGCGCCAGCAGCCTCCGGGGAATCGGGTACGAGCAGTACTTC	CASSLRGIGYEQYF	NA	TRBV4-1	TRBJ2-7	NA
TGTGCCATCAGTGAACCCCGGGACAGGGAAGTTTACACCGGGGAGCTGTTTTTT	CAISEPRDREVYTGELFF	NA	TRBV10-3	TRBJ2-2	TRBD1
TGTGCCAGCAGTTTTTCGGCGCACGGTGGCTACACCTTC	CASSFSAHGGYTF	NA	TRBV27	TRBJ1-2	NA
TGTGCCAGCAGCGTGAGTAATTCACCCCTCCACTTT	CASSVSNSPLHF	few	TRBV9	TRBJ1-6	NA
TGTGCCAGCAGTCTTCAGGGTACTCAGCCCCAGCATTTT	CASSLQGTQPQHF	NA	TRBV6-5	TRBJ1-5	NA
TGTGCCAGCAGCCCGGCGGGAGTCAAAAATGAGCAGTTCTTC	CASSPAGVKNEQFF	NA	TRBV5-4	TRBJ2-1	TRBD2
TGTGCCAGCAGTTACTCGAGTCAGAGATACGAGCAGTACTTC	CASSYSSQRYEQYF	NA	TRBV6-5	TRBJ2-7	NA
TGTGCCAGCAGCCCCCCGGGATCGGATGAGCAGTTCTTC	CASSPPGSDEQFF	NA	TRBV5-6	TRBJ2-1	NA
TGTGCCAGCAGCCAAGAGTCGGGACAGGGGGCGCTCACCGGGGAGCTGTTTTTT	CASSQESGQGALTGELFF	NA	TRBV4-2	TRBJ2-2	TRBD1
TGCGCCAGCAGCCAAGCATTCCCGGGACTAGCGGGAGATAATGAGCAGTTCTTC	CASSQAFPGLAGDNEQFF	NA	TRBV4-3	TRBJ2-1	TRBD2
TGTGCCAGCAGCCCTTTGGTACAGTGGGAGACCCAGTACTTC	CASSPLVQWETQYF	NA	TRBV27	TRBJ2-5	NA
TGTGCCAGCAGCCCACAGGTCCCGTCCTATGGCTACACCTTC	CASSPQVPSYGYTF	NA	TRBV6-5	TRBJ1-2	NA
TGTGCCAGCAGCTCGGAGCGACTAGCGGGAGAAATAGATACGCAGTATTTT	CASSSERLAGEIDTQYF	NA	TRBV5-6	TRBJ2-3	TRBD2
TGTGCCAGCAGTTCTGGCACAGATACGCAGTATTTT	CASSSGTDTQYF	NA	TRBV5-4	TRBJ2-3	NA
TGTGCCAGCGGGGACGGACCCTACGAGCAGTACTTC	CASGDGPYEQYF	NA	TRBV13	TRBJ2-7	NA
TGCGCCAGCAGCCAAGAAGAGACTAGCGGGGGGTTGTACGACGAGCAGTACTTC	CASSQEETSGGLYDEQYF	once	TRBV4-1	TRBJ2-7	TRBD2
TGTGCCAGCAGTCCGAACCGGGACCAAACCTACGAGCAGTACTTC	CASSPNRDQTYEQYF	few	TRBV6-5	TRBJ2-7	NA
TGCGCCAGCAGCCAAGACAGGGGAATTGCAATTGAGCAGTTCTTC	CASSQDRGIAIEQFF	NA	TRBV4-3	TRBJ2-1	NA
TGTGCCAGCAGCTCGGGGGGAACGGTCCAACCCCAGCATTTT	CASSSGGTVQPQHF	NA	TRBV7-9	TRBJ1-5	NA